Listed below are T cell receptor beta chains from one sample, sequenced in a study of shared clonotypes between healthy human individuals. Method: immunoSEQ multiplex PCR; TCRdb's copy keeps in-frame clones and lacks some. Here the sample spans around 2,100,000 clones, about 95% being singletons. What was sequenced was naive CD8+ T cells sorted from blood. The receptor set was obtained from a man aged 18 to 29 in good health. Both conserved end residues are part of each CDR3. D genes are given only for firm matches. Size is omitted from some rows. Given values are once, few, many or a class for expanded clones.

V gene	J gene	clone size	D gene	CDR3 DNA	CDR3 protein
TRBV13	TRBJ1-5	few	.	TGTGCCAGCAGCTTAGGAACTCAGCCCCAGCATTTT	CASSLGTQPQHF
TRBV27	TRBJ2-7	.	.	TGTGCCAGCAGTTGGACATCCGGAAGCTACGAGCAGTACTTC	CASSWTSGSYEQYF
TRBV27	TRBJ1-6	.	.	TGTGCCAGCAGTTTACGAACAGGGAATTCACCCCTCCACTTT	CASSLRTGNSPLHF
TRBV30	TRBJ2-5	.	TRBD2	TGTGCCTGGAGGGGAGGGGCCCAGCAGTACTTC	CAWRGGAQQYF
TRBV7-3	TRBJ2-3	.	.	TGTGCCAGCAGCCCGACGGGGGCTCTCACAGATACGCAGTATTTT	CASSPTGALTDTQYF
TRBV6-5	TRBJ1-4	.	.	TGTGCCAGCAGTTTAGGGGGGGCAACTAATGAAAAACTGTTTTTT	CASSLGGATNEKLFF
TRBV7-2	TRBJ2-7	.	.	TGTGCCAGCAGCCCCCGGTGGGCGGGTCCCTCCTACGAGCAGTACTTC	CASSPRWAGPSYEQYF
TRBV9	TRBJ2-1	.	.	TGTGCCAGCAGCGCCGACGGACTACACGGAGATGAGCAGTTCTTC	CASSADGLHGDEQFF
TRBV27	TRBJ1-1	.	TRBD1	TGTGCCAGCAGTCTAACCCAGACAGGGCCCACTGAAGCTTTCTTT	CASSLTQTGPTEAFF
TRBV12-5	TRBJ2-7	.	TRBD1	TGTGCTAGTGCCATAAAACGGGACAGGGCTACCTACGAGCAGTACTTC	CASAIKRDRATYEQYF
TRBV27	TRBJ1-2	once	TRBD1	TGTGCCAGCAGTCCCACTTGGGACAGTTCCGACTATGGCTACACCTTC	CASSPTWDSSDYGYTF
TRBV7-9	TRBJ2-7	.	.	TGTGCCAGCAGCTTCCCAGGGCACTCCTACGAGCAGTACTTC	CASSFPGHSYEQYF